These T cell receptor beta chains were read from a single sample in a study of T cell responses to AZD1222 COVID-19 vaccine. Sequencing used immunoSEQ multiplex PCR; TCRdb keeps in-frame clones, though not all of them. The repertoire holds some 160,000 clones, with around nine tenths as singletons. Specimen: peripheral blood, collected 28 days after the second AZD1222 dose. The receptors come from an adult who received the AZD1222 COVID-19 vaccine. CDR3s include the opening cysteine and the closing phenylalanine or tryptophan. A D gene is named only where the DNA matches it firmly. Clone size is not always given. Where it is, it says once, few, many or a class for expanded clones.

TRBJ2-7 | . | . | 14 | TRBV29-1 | TGCAGCGTTTATTCGTCAGGGCTTTCCTACGAGCAGTACTTC | CSVYSSGLSYEQYF
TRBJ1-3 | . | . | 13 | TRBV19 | TGTGCTAGCCGGTGGGGATCTGGAAACACCATATATTTT | CASRWGSGNTIYF
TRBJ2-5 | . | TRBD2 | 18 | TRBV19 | TGTGCCAGTAGTAACGGACTAGCGGGAACACTAAGGATGGGGACCCAGTACTTC | CASSNGLAGTLRMGTQYF
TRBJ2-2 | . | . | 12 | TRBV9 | TGTGCCAGCAGCGTAGCGACCGGGGAGCTGTTTTTT | CASSVATGELFF
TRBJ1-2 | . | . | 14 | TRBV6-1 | TGTGCCAGCAGTGAAACTGGTGGGGGGGATGGCTACACCTTC | CASSETGGGDGYTF
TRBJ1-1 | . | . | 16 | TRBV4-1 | TGCGCCAGCAGCCTTTTCGCCAGGGTCATGAACACTGAAGCTTTCTTT | CASSLFARVMNTEAFF
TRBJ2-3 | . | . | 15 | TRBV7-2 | TGTGCCAGCAGCCACCGGGACGCCAGCACAGATACGCAGTATTTT | CASSHRDASTDTQYF
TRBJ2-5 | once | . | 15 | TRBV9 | TGTGCCAGCAGCCGACAGGCAGGGGGGGGAGAGACCCAGTACTTC | CASSRQAGGGETQYF
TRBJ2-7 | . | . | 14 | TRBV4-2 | TGTGCCAGCAGCCAAGGTTGGGGCTCCTACGAGCAGTACTTC | CASSQGWGSYEQYF
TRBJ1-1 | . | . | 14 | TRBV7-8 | TGTGCCAGCAGCTTAGATGAGGGACACTCTGAAGCTTTCTTT | CASSLDEGHSEAFF
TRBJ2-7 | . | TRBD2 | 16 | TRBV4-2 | TGTGCCAGCAGCCAAGACCAATTTAGCGGGACGCTGGAGCAGTACTTC | CASSQDQFSGTLEQYF
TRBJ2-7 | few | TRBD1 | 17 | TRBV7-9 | TGTGCCAGCAGCTTACCGGGACAGGGGTTGCAATCCTACGAGCAGTACTTC | CASSLPGQGLQSYEQYF
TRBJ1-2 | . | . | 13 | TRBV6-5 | TGTGCCAGCAGATCGGACAAAGCTCAAGGCTACACCTTC | CASRSDKAQGYTF
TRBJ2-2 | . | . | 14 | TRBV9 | TGTGCCAGCAGCGTAGCGCCAGGGGCCGGGGAGCTGTTTTTT | CASSVAPGAGELFF
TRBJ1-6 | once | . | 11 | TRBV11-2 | TGTGCCAGCAGCGCCGGTTCACCCCTCCACTTT | CASSAGSPLHF
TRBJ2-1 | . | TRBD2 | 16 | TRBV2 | TGTGCCAGCAGCCCAGGGACTAGCGAGGGGTACAATGAGCAGTTCTTC | CASSPGTSEGYNEQFF
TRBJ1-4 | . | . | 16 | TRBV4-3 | TGCGCCAGCAGCCAGCGGAACAGGGTTTGGAATGAAAAACTGTTTTTT | CASSQRNRVWNEKLFF
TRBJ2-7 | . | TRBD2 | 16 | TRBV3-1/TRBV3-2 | TGTGCCAGCAGCCAAGATAGGGGAGGGGCCTACTACGAGCAGTACTTC | CASSQDRGGAYYEQYF
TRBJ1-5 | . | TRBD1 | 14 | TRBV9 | TGTGCCAGCAGCTCCACAGGGGCCAATCAGCCCCAGCATTTT | CASSSTGANQPQHF
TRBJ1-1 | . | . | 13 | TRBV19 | TGTGCCAGTAGTGAGTACAGTAACACTGAAGCTTTCTTT | CASSEYSNTEAFF
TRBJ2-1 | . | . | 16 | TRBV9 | TGTGCCAGCAACATAGACGACAGCCTCTCCTACAATGAGCAGTTCTTC | CASNIDDSLSYNEQFF
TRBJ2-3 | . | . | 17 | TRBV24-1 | TGTGCCACCAGTGATTTGCCGGGGGGCGGAACGGCAGATACGCAGTATTTT | CATSDLPGGGTADTQYF
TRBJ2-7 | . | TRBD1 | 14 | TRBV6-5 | TGTGCCAGCAGTTACAAGGGGGCGCGCGTCGAGCAGTACTTC | CASSYKGARVEQYF
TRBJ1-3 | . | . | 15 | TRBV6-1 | TGTGCCAGCAGTGATTTTGGGCAGGAAAGAAACACCATATATTTT | CASSDFGQERNTIYF
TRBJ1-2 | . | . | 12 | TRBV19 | TGTGCCAGTAGCGTCCCCGCGAGTGGCTACACCTTC | CASSVPASGYTF
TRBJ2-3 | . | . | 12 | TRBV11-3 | TGTGCCAGCAGTGATCGATCAGATACGCAGTATTTT | CASSDRSDTQYF
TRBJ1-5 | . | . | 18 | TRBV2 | TGTGCCAGCAGTTACGGGCAGGGAACATTGTATAGCAATCAGCCCCAGCATTTT | CASSYGQGTLYSNQPQHF
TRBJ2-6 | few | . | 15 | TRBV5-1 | TGCGCCAGCAGCTTGGCAGGGGACAGGGCCAACGTCCTGACTTTC | CASSLAGDRANVLTF
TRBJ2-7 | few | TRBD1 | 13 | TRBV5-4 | TGTGCCAGCAGTATACAGGGGATCAACGAGCAGTACTTC | CASSIQGINEQYF
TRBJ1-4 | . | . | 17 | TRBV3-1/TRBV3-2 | TGTGCCAGCAGCCAAGTGGGGGCTGTGGGGCTTAATGAAAAACTGTTTTTT | CASSQVGAVGLNEKLFF
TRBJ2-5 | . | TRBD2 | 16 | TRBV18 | TGTGCCAGCTCACGGGATAGCGGGGGCCTACAAGAGACCCAGTACTTC | CASSRDSGGLQETQYF
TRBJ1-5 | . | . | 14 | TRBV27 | TGTGCCAGCAGTTTAGTCGGGGGCAATCAGCCCCAGCATTTT | CASSLVGGNQPQHF
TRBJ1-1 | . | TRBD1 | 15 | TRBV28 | TGTGCCAGCACCCTCTGGACAGGGGGTAACACTGAAGCTTTCTTT | CASTLWTGGNTEAFF
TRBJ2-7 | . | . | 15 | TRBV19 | TGTGCCAGTAGTATAGGGACTCAGAGCTCCTACGAGCAGTACTTC | CASSIGTQSSYEQYF
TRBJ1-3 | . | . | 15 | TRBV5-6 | TGTGCCAGCAGCTTGGGCCCGGGGACCGGAAACACCATATATTTT | CASSLGPGTGNTIYF
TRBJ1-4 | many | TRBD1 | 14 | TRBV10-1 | TGCGCCAGAGATAAGGACAGGAAGAGAGGGAAACTGTTTTTT | CARDKDRKRGKLFF
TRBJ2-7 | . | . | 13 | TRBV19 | TGTGCCAGTAGTATGAGGACAGACTACGAGCAGTACTTC | CASSMRTDYEQYF
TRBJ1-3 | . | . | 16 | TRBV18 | TGTGCCAGCTCACCACCGGGGGGGAACGCTGGAAACACCATATATTTT | CASSPPGGNAGNTIYF
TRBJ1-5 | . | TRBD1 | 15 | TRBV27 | TGTGCCAGCAGTTTGGAGGGGGCGCGGAATCAGCCCCAGCATTTT | CASSLEGARNQPQHF
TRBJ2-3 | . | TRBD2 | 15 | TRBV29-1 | TGCAGCGTGGAACGACTAGCGGGGTCCACAGATACGCAGTATTTT | CSVERLAGSTDTQYF
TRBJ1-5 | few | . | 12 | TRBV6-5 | TGTGCCAGCAGGTTTACGGATCAGCCCCAGCATTTT | CASRFTDQPQHF